This TCR beta chain derives from a study of T cells expressing NK-cell markers (dated by TCRdb to 2020 to 2022). With regard to the full study: In sorted CD3+CD56+NKG2C+, CD3+CD56+NKG2C- and CD3+CD56-NKG2C+ T-cell subsets from eight or nine donors, TCR beta-chain repertoires were profiled. Of the eight sequenced donors, seven were found to be HCMV-seropositive and one was found to be HCMV-seronegative. The study sequenced eight donors, all healthy volunteers chosen at random: three men and five women. Libraries were sequenced as 2 x 150 bp reads on Illumina HiSeq 2000/2500, MiSeq or NextSeq.

Looking up the germline V gene yields CDR1 SGHRS and CDR2 YFSETQ. The CDR3 goes from the cysteine to the phenylalanine over 15 residues. The record lacks a DNA sequence. Results and caveats for the whole study, not just this receptor: In more than 5 donors, the dominant CD3+CD56+NKG2C+ clonotypes were found to rank among the top 10 CD8+ clonotypes and to make up roughly 1.0-7.0% of CD8+ T cells. Those dominant clonotypes were again the most abundant among CD3+CD56-NKG2C+ cells in a few donors, at roughly 25-65%. It remained unclear whether the expanded NKG2C-expressing T cell clones were specific for HCMV antigens.

To determine HCMV serostatus, a commercial ELISA kit was used to detect HCMV-specific IgG in serum. Peripheral blood mononuclear cells were isolated from blood by Ficoll density gradient centrifugation. Remarks on this clonotype: The specificity of this receptor is unknown.

This sample was sequenced with an Illumina HiSeq 2000. The TCR beta cDNA libraries were made using 5'RACE template switching, a step that added both a universal primer site and unique molecular identifiers. Priming for cDNA synthesis came from the TCR beta constant segment, and two successive PCR amplification steps followed. Processing in the source paper ran as follows. MIGEC was used to demultiplex reads and group the reads by UMI, and MiTCR was used to assemble and quantify clonotypes. Only TCR cDNA sequences supported by at least two reads were kept to exclude erroneous sequences. The tcR package was used for downstream repertoire analysis, and clonotypes were matched between fractions using CDR3 nucleotide sequence together with V segment. VDJmatch was used to annotate antigen specificity against VDJdb, with one amino acid substitution in CDR3 allowed. TCRdb reprocessed the reads and lists each CDR3 protein sequence as a single entry, with no DNA. TCRdb's processing, not the authors' own work, is the source of the V and J calls. The table of this sample itemizes approximately 440,000 distinct CDR3 sequences. The ten largest make up 1.4% to 1.5% of the sample.

This chain is built from TRBV5-1 and TRBJ1-4; absent DNA, TCRdb's TRBD1 call cannot be checked. Sample: blood T cells: a sorted CD56 or NKG2C T cell subset, CD4+ or CD8+ T cells, or bulk PBMC T cells (not recorded which). The origin of this receptor is a woman in her forties or fifties in good health. Donor details come from another sample of the same person, matched by shared clones. The CDR3 reads as follows: CASSQVTGANEKLFF.